One and the same sample provided the 25 T cell receptor beta chains below, sequenced in a study of blood T cell repertoires in COVID-19. Sequencing was performed with immunoSEQ multiplex PCR; in TCRdb, only in-frame clones are kept and a portion is missing. The sample lists under 100,000 clones; around four fifths were seen once. Sequencing was performed on peripheral blood. The source of these receptors is a woman between 65 and 79 years old with active or convalescent COVID-19.

The chain joins TRBV20-1 to TRBJ1-1; TRBD1 might be the D (6 bases). Trimming removed 6 bases from V and 2 bases from J, with 16 bases in between. The CDR3 is made up of 14 amino acids. CDR1 is DFQATT and CDR2 is SNEGSKA in the germline V gene (reference sequence). The DNA for the CDR3 is TGCAGTGCCAGTGGGGGCGGACAAAACACTGAAGCTTTCTTT. The encoded protein is CSASGGGQNTEAFF.

The CDR3 here is CASSQGQWAGYTF. CDR3 DNA sequence: TGTGCCAGCAGCCAGGGGCAGTGGGCTGGCTACACCTTC. The chain recombines TRBV25-1 with TRBJ1-2; D may be TRBD1 (6 bases). Germline V CDR1 and CDR2: MGHDK, SYGVNS. The CDR3 consists of 13 residues. Trimming stripped 6 bases from V and 7 bases from J, with 15 bases between.

The chain employs TRBV19 and TRBJ2-5; no firm D call. In germline, CDR1 is LNHDA, CDR2 SQIVND (reference sequence). The V gene lost 5 bases and the J gene lost 5 bases, with 9 bases spanning the gap. The length of the CDR3 is 12 residues. CDR3 protein: CASSENLETQYF. Written as DNA, the CDR3 is TGTGCCAGTAGTGAGAATCTGGAGACCCAGTACTTC.

The gene calls are TRBV5-4 and TRBJ2-2, with D hard to call. This CDR3 comprises 12 residues. CDR1 is SGHNT, CDR2 YYREEE, per germline (reference sequence). Deletions cut 6 bases from V and 6 bases from J, with 9 bases between. CDR3 nucleotides: TGTGCCAGCACCTCTCTGTCCGGGGAGCTGTTTTTT. Residues: CASTSLSGELFF.

A remark on this clone: The junction and the germline gene differ at one end; a read error may be behind it. The rearrangement uses TRBV10-2 and TRBJ1-1; 8 nucleotides match TRBD1. Germline loops: CDR1 WSHSY, CDR2 SAAADI. This CDR3 spans 14 amino acids. The CDR3 nucleotides are TGCGCCAGCACTCGGACAGGGATGAACACTAAAGCTTTCTTT. This gives the protein CASTRTGMNTKAFF.

This clone was observed a handful of times. J is TRBJ1-1 and V is TRBV11-1; D not resolved. Germline V gene data show CDR1 as SGHAT and CDR2 as FQDESV (reference sequence). Trimming took 2 bases from V and 0 from J, leaving 4 bases between them. The CDR3 totals 13 residues. The CDR3 DNA reads TGTGCCAGCAGCTTAACAGTGAACACTGAAGCTTTCTTT. Amino acid sequence: CASSLTVNTEAFF. Combining the CDR3 with reference TRBV11-1 and TRBJ1-1 gives the whole variable domain EAEVAQSPRYKITEKSQAVAFWCDPISGHATLYWYRQILGQGPELLVQFQDESVVDDSQLPKDRFSAERLKGVDSTLKIQPAELGDSAMYLCASSLTVNTEAFFGQGTRLTVV.

V is TRBV7-2 and J is TRBJ1-1, with a possible D match to TRBD1 (6 bases). Germline CDR1 is SGHTA and CDR2 is FQGNSA. The CDR3 contains 14 residues. The V end was cut by 5 bases, the J end by 5 bases, with 15 bases between. The CDR3 nucleotides are TGTGCCAGCAGCCCAAGTAGGGGGGGTACTGAAGCTTTCTTT. Translating it yields CASSPSRGGTEAFF.

The chain has TRBV28 and TRBJ1-5; TRBD1 agrees at 7 bases. V lost 8 bases, J lost 0 bases, and 4 bases stayed unmatched. CDR3 length: 14 residues. CDR1 is MDHEN and CDR2 is SYDVKM in the germline V gene. The CDR3 is CASQGGNSNQPQHF. The DNA for the CDR3 is TGTGCCAGCCAGGGGGGCAATAGCAATCAGCCCCAGCATTTT.

This clone was observed many times. The V and J genes are TRBV7-6 and TRBJ1-6; 8 positions agree with TRBD1. V shed 4 bases, J shed 7 bases, and the junction held 9 bases outside the gene matches. Per germline, CDR1 SGHVS and CDR2 FNYEAQ. This CDR3 is built from 16 residues. CDR3 residues: CASSSLGTGENSPLHF. As DNA, the CDR3 is TGTGCCAGCAGCTCCCTAGGGACAGGAGAGAATTCACCCCTCCACTTT.

The V and J genes are TRBV19 and TRBJ1-1; D possibly corresponds to TRBD1 (5 bases). V was clipped by 9 bases and J by 5 bases, with 22 bases between them. This CDR3 spans 15 amino acids. CDR1 is LNHDA, CDR2 SQIVND, per germline (reference sequence). DNA for the CDR3: TGTGCCAGCAGGAGCCCACGGGGAGGGGAGACTGAAGCTTTCTTT. This codes for CASRSPRGGETEAFF.

This chain connects TRBV5-1 to TRBJ2-7; D is uncertain. V was cut by 0 bases and J by 2 bases, with 9 bases left in between. CDR3 length equals 14 residues. CDR1 and CDR2 from the germline V gene are SGHRS and YFSETQ. CDR3 in DNA: TGCGCCAGCAGCTTGGGGCTTACCCCCTACGAGCAGTACTTC. Residues: CASSLGLTPYEQYF.

J is TRBJ2-7 and V is TRBV18; TRBD1 matches at 7 bases. With 1 base clipped from V and 6 bases from J, the junction kept 6 bases outside the gene matches. The CDR3 has 14 amino acids. CDR1 and CDR2 (germline): KGHSH, LQKENI. This chain's CDR3 is CASSPRLSGGEQYF. The DNA of the CDR3 is TGTGCCAGCTCACCACGCTTATCAGGGGGCGAGCAGTACTTC.

V and J are TRBV5-1 and TRBJ1-5; 7 nucleotides agree with TRBD1. The V segment lost 0 bases and the J segment 2 bases; nucleotides outside the gene matches: 2. The CDR3 is made up of 15 amino acids. Germline CDR1 is SGHRS and CDR2 is YFSETQ. CDR3 protein: CASSLGQGGNQPQHF. Here the CDR3 DNA reads TGCGCCAGCAGCTTGGGGCAGGGGGGCAATCAGCCCCAGCATTTT.

This rearrangement joins TRBV4-1 to TRBJ2-3, with D hard to call. The ends were cut back, 1 base at V and 4 bases at J, with 18 bases in the middle. The CDR3 totals 17 residues. CDR1 MGHRA and CDR2 YSYEKL come from the germline V gene. The DNA of the CDR3 is TGCGCCAGCAGCCAAGCGGTGCCTAGTATTTTCGCAGATACGCAGTATTTT. Its protein is CASSQAVPSIFADTQYF.

CDR3: CASSTRDRSTEAFF. For the CDR3, the DNA is TGTGCCAGCAGCACGCGGGACAGATCGACTGAAGCTTTCTTT. The J gene is TRBJ1-1, the V gene TRBV7-2; 7 bases fit TRBD1. Germline lookup yields CDR1 SGHTA and CDR2 FQGNSA. V was pared by 5 bases and J by 5 bases, with 8 bases of the junction left unmatched. This CDR3 is 14 amino acids long.

V and J are TRBV6-6 and TRBJ2-7, with 10 bases matching TRBD1. This CDR3 spans 15 amino acids. Germline-derived CDR1 and CDR2 are MNHNY and SVGAGI (reference sequence). After removal of 2 bases from V and 4 bases from J, the junction contained 5 bases not matched to a gene. As DNA, the CDR3 is TGTGCCAGCAGTTACGGCGGGACAGGGGTATACGAGCAGTACTTC. Translated, it gives CASSYGGTGVYEQYF.

The chain joins TRBV7-9 to TRBJ1-1; 8 bases are a match to TRBD1. The CDR3 length is 14 residues. The germline V gene has CDR1 SEHNR and CDR2 FQNEAQ (reference sequence). Trimming took 5 bases from V and 2 from J; bases not matched to a gene: 4. The CDR3 sequence: CASSRGQGNTEAFF. In nucleotides, the CDR3 is TGTGCCAGCAGCCGAGGACAGGGTAACACTGAAGCTTTCTTT.

This chain joins TRBV4-2 and TRBJ2-5, with 11 bases that match TRBD2. The CDR3 is 17 amino acids. Trimming took 2 bases from V and 4 from J; bases not matched to a gene: 9. Germline CDR1 and CDR2: LGHNA and YNFKEQ. The CDR3 loop reads CASSQLGLAGGGETQYF. DNA for the CDR3: TGTGCCAGCAGCCAATTAGGGCTAGCGGGGGGTGGAGAGACCCAGTACTTC.

The CDR3 sequence is CASSLISGTDTQYF. CDR3 coding DNA: TGTGCCAGCAGCTTAATTAGCGGCACAGATACGCAGTATTTT. V and J are TRBV11-3 and TRBJ2-3, with D possibly matching TRBD2 (5 bases). There are 14 residues in the CDR3. Trimming removed 2 bases from V and 1 base from J, with 7 bases in between. Per the germline V gene, CDR1 is SGHNT and CDR2 is YENEEA.

The chain uses TRBV7-9 and TRBJ1-2; TRBD1 matches at 7 bases. The CDR3 contains 15 residues. Germline CDR1 reads SEHNR; CDR2 reads FQNEAQ (reference sequence). J gave up 4 bases and V 6 bases, and 11 bases lay outside the gene matches. CDR3 sequence (DNA): TGTGCCAGCAGTCGCACTGGGGACAGAATCTATGGCTACACCTTC. This gives the protein CASSRTGDRIYGYTF.

The V call is TRBV6-5, the J call TRBJ1-2; 10 bases align to TRBD1. The CDR3 has 13 amino acids. The V segment lost 2 bases and the J segment 7 bases; nucleotides outside the gene matches: 1. The germline V gene has CDR1 MNHEY and CDR2 SVGAGI. The CDR3 reads CASSYGTGVGYTF. For the CDR3, the DNA is TGTGCCAGCAGTTACGGGACAGGGGTTGGCTACACCTTC.

CDR3 protein: CASSYSGARGTYEQYF. CDR3 sequence (DNA): TGTGCCAGCAGTTACTCGGGGGCGCGGGGGACCTACGAGCAGTACTTC. V usage is TRBV6-5 and J usage is TRBJ2-7; D is perhaps TRBD2 (7 bases). Trimming pared 0 bases from V and 2 bases from J, leaving 14 bases between. The CDR3 covers 16 residues. CDR1 and CDR2 from the germline V gene are MNHEY and SVGAGI.

CDR3 sequence reads: CASRRSTSGTYEQYF. CDR3 DNA sequence: TGTGCCAGCAGACGATCCACTAGCGGTACCTACGAGCAGTACTTC. This chain uses TRBV2 with TRBJ2-7; TRBD2 matches at 8 bases. The CDR3 covers 15 residues. Germline-derived CDR1 and CDR2 are SNHLY and FYNNEI. Trimming removed 6 bases from V and 2 bases from J; junction bases left unmatched: 9.

This clone was detected only a few times. The genes are TRBV27 and TRBJ1-1; no firm D call. Per germline, CDR1 MNHEY and CDR2 SMNVEV (reference sequence). The CDR3 is made up of 13 amino acids. Trimming stripped 2 bases from V and 4 bases from J, with 8 bases between. For the CDR3, the DNA is TGTGCCAGCAGTTTAGGCGGGTCCACTGAAGCTTTCTTT. Protein product: CASSLGGSTEAFF.

This chain uses TRBV25-1 with TRBJ1-4; 7 bases are a match to TRBD1. This CDR3 spans 16 amino acids. V lost 4 bases, J lost 5 bases, and 10 bases stayed unmatched. CDR1 is MGHDK and CDR2 is SYGVNS in the germline V gene. The CDR3 sequence is CASSVSQGRPNEKLFF. The DNA of the CDR3 is TGTGCCAGCAGTGTATCACAGGGGAGGCCGAATGAAAAACTGTTTTTT.